Presented here are 15 T cell receptor beta chains from one specimen sequenced in a study of T cell repertoires in cytomegalovirus infection. TCRdb re-called the reads through MiXCR, storing one row per CDR3 protein. The sample yields around 300,000 distinct CDR3 sequences, approximately 25% seen once. Their recognized antigens are unknown. Sequencing used cultured PBMCs, obtained from culture after CMV antigen stimulation. The receptor set was obtained from a human donor in good health (CMV status not recorded). Some clones in this sample may be carry-over from other donors' samples.

The chain links TRBV4-3 to TRBJ2-5, with D perhaps TRBD1 (6 bases). CDR3 length: 13 amino acids. CDR1 is LGHNA and CDR2 is YSLEER in the germline V gene. V dropped 1 base and J dropped 5 bases, with 8 bases sitting between them. This CDR3 reads CASSQVRGETQYF. CDR3 coding DNA: TGCGCCAGCAGCCAAGTGAGGGGGGAGACCCAGTACTTC.

This clonotype was recorded at least ten times. The chain is built from TRBV7-2 and TRBJ2-3, with 11 bases matching TRBD2. In germline, CDR1 is SGHTA, CDR2 FQGNSA. J gave up 3 bases and V 5 bases, and 4 bases lay outside the gene matches. The CDR3 sequence is 15 residues long. The CDR3 loop is CASSPTSGSTDTQYF. The DNA of the CDR3 is TGTGCCAGCAGCCCCACTAGCGGGAGTACAGATACGCAGTATTTT.

This clonotype was picked up a small number of times. V gene TRBV20-1 combines with J gene TRBJ2-7; 16 bases fit TRBD2. CDR1 is DFQATT and CDR2 is SNEGSKA in the germline V gene (reference sequence). Trimming removed 0 bases from V and 5 bases from J; junction bases left unmatched: 4. This CDR3 is 16 amino acids long. The CDR3 sequence: CSARDLGLAGGHEQYV. As DNA, the CDR3 is TGCAGTGCTAGAGACTTGGGACTAGCGGGAGGGCACGAGCAGTACGTC.

This chain uses TRBV12-3 or TRBV12-4 with TRBJ1-2, with D maybe TRBD1 (6 bases). Trimming shortened V by 5 bases and J by 4 bases, and 17 bases separated the two germline ends. This CDR3 is built from 15 residues. The CDR3 spells CASSHRTGPSYGYTF. For the CDR3, the DNA is TGTGCCAGCAGTCACCGAACAGGGCCCAGCTATGGCTACACCTTC.

In its sample, this clonotype was seen many times. V usage is TRBV6-5 and J usage is TRBJ2-7; tentatively, D is TRBD1 or TRBD2 (5 bases each). CDR1 is MNHEY, CDR2 SVGAGI, per germline. The CDR3 covers 15 residues. V lost 0 bases and J lost 2, with 11 bases in between. The CDR3 DNA reads as TGTGCCAGCAGTTACTCGGGGGACGGGACCTACGAGCAGTACTTC. Protein product: CASSYSGDGTYEQYF.

The sample holds a few counts of this clonotype. The V and J genes are TRBV6-2 or TRBV6-3 and TRBJ1-5; 8 bases match TRBD1. Unmatched junction bases numbered 11, after V lost 6 bases and J lost 4 bases. This CDR3 comprises 16 residues. Germline V gene data show CDR1 as MNHEY and CDR2 as SVGEGT. For the CDR3, the DNA is TGTGCCAGCAGCAACCCAGCAGGGGGCCAGAATCAGCCCCAGCATTTT. Its protein is CASSNPAGGQNQPQHF.

V and J are TRBV3-1 and TRBJ2-7; D is perhaps TRBD2 (5 bases). The CDR3 consists of 14 residues. V shed 0 bases and J shed 6 bases, with 12 bases lying between them. Germline V gene data show CDR1 as LGHDT and CDR2 as YNNKEL (reference sequence). The DNA for the CDR3 is TGTGCCAGCAGCCAAGAGTTCCCGGCGGGCGAGCAGTACGTC. This sequence encodes CASSQEFPAGEQYV.

This clonotype has ten or more counts. This chain joins TRBV27 and TRBJ1-1; a weak D match, TRBD1 (6 bases). Trimming cost V 5 bases and J 3 bases, with 10 bases left between them. The CDR3 covers 13 residues. Germline assignment: CDR1 MNHEY and CDR2 SMNVEV (reference sequence). This CDR3 reads CASSQGPDTEAFF. In DNA form, the CDR3 reads TGTGCCAGCAGTCAGGGGCCGGACACTGAAGCTTTCTTT.

For the CDR3, the DNA is TGTGCCTGCTCGAAGGGGCAGGCCGGGGTGCAGTTCTTC. It specifies CACSKGQAGVQFF. The chain uses TRBV30 and TRBJ2-1, with D perhaps TRBD1 or TRBD2 (5 bases each). Trimming took off 6 bases at V and 12 bases at J, with 21 bases between the two ends. The CDR3 contains 13 residues. Germline-derived CDR1 and CDR2 are GTSNPN and SVGIG (reference sequence).

This clonotype was recorded many times. The gene calls are TRBV7-2 and TRBJ2-2, with D tentatively TRBD1 or TRBD2 (7 bases each). V was pared by 2 bases and J by 7 bases, with 14 bases between. The CDR3 loop spans 15 amino acids. CDR1 SGHTA and CDR2 FQGNSA come from the germline V gene. The CDR3 DNA reads TGTGCCAGCAGCTTACGTGGGGGGGACAGCGGGGAGCTGTTTTTT. This gives the protein CASSLRGGDSGELFF.

This chain links TRBV27 with TRBJ2-1, with TRBD2 matching 11 bases. V shed 7 bases, J shed 5 bases, and the junction held 10 bases outside the gene matches. CDR1 and CDR2 (germline): MNHEY, SMNVEV (reference sequence). The CDR3 has 16 residues. The CDR3 region is CASKYLAGGINNEQFF. CDR3 nucleotides: TGTGCCAGCAAGTACCTAGCGGGAGGCATAAACAATGAGCAGTTCTTC.

In this sample, this clonotype turned up a few times. V gene TRBV5-4 combines with J gene TRBJ2-7; D is perhaps TRBD1 or TRBD2 (5 bases each). Germline CDR1 reads SGHNT; CDR2 reads YYREEE (reference sequence). V lost 2 bases, J lost 3 bases, and 6 bases lay in between. The CDR3 covers 12 residues. The CDR3 nucleotides read TGTGCCAGCAGCTTTGGGGGCTACGAGCAGTACGTC. Amino acids: CASSFGGYEQYV.

The V and J genes are TRBV7-2 and TRBJ2-5, with D possibly TRBD1 on 5 matching bases. The CDR3 covers 14 residues. V lost 2 bases to trimming and J lost 5 bases, with 12 bases between them. Germline V lookup: CDR1 SGHTA, CDR2 FQGNSA. The CDR3: CASSLQGSLETQYF. In DNA form, the CDR3 reads TGTGCCAGCAGCTTACAGGGATCTCTCGAGACCCAGTACTTC.

In this sample, this clonotype turned up many times. V gene TRBV7-2 combines with J gene TRBJ2-1; the match to TRBD2 covers 10 bases. The germline V gene encodes CDR1 SGHTA and CDR2 FQGNSA. This CDR3 region has 16 residues. After removal of 7 bases from V and 6 bases from J, the junction contained 12 bases not matched to a gene. CDR3 loop: CASTSSALAGINEQFF. CDR3 DNA sequence: TGTGCCAGCACATCTTCTGCACTAGCGGGAATCAATGAGCAGTTCTTC.

The V call is TRBV6-8, the J call TRBJ1-2, with 7 bases that match TRBD1. Trimming cost V 4 bases and J 6 bases; bases outside gene matches: 5. Germline CDR1 reads MNHGY; CDR2 reads SAAAGT. The CDR3 totals 13 residues. In DNA form, the CDR3 reads TGTGCCAGCAGTTCTGGACAGGTGGATGGCTACACCTTC. As protein: CASSSGQVDGYTF.